These 7 T cell receptor beta chains were all obtained from the same sample, sequenced in a study of beta chain features in type 1 diabetes. All of the isolated RNA was reverse transcribed, so expressed TCRB transcripts were sequenced. Generated by immunoSEQ multiplex PCR, the TCRdb table keeps only in-frame clones and is missing some. The repertoire holds around 40,000 clones, with approximately 56% as singletons. Sequencing input: Tregs from blood. The receptors here all came from a woman younger than 30 in good health.

The gene calls are TRBV7-2 and TRBJ2-7; the D gene is possibly TRBD2 (7 bases). Germline V CDR1 and CDR2: SGHTA, FQGNSA. There are 15 residues in the CDR3. Trimming stripped 2 bases from V and 2 bases from J, with 13 bases between. CDR3 loop: CASSLRGAETYEQYF. The CDR3 DNA follows: TGTGCCAGCAGCTTACGGGGGGCAGAGACCTACGAGCAGTACTTC.

The table lists this clone with a few counts. The chain employs TRBV5-1 and TRBJ2-7; 9 bases are shared with TRBD2. The CDR3 contains 15 residues. The germline V gene has CDR1 SGHRS and CDR2 YFSETQ. Trimming removed 0 bases from V and 5 bases from J; junction bases left unmatched: 6. The CDR3 bases are TGCGCCAGCAGCTTGGGTGTAGCGGGAGAAGACGAGCAGTACTTC. Translating gives CASSLGVAGEDEQYF.

The chain is built from TRBV7-9 and TRBJ1-5, with TRBD1 identical over 8 bases. The germline V gene encodes CDR1 SEHNR and CDR2 FQNEAQ (reference sequence). J gave up 4 bases and V 6 bases, and 2 bases lay outside the gene matches. The CDR3 spans 13 residues. CDR3 sequence (DNA): TGTGCCAGCAGTTGGGACAGGAATCAGCCCCAGCATTTT. It encodes CASSWDRNQPQHF.

This clone has a handful of counts. This chain uses TRBV7-8 with TRBJ1-1; D is possibly TRBD1 (5 bases). V was clipped by 2 bases and J by 0 bases, with 10 bases between them. CDR3 length: 15 residues. Germline lookup yields CDR1 SGHVS and CDR2 FQNEAQ. This chain's CDR3 is CASSLPTALNTEAFF. The CDR3 DNA reads TGTGCCAGCAGCTTACCGACAGCATTGAACACTGAAGCTTTCTTT.

The table lists this clone with a few counts. The chain combines TRBV18 with TRBJ1-3; no definite D call. The V end was cut by 1 base, the J end by 3 bases, with 13 bases between. The CDR3 consists of 16 residues. Germline CDR1 KGHSH, CDR2 LQKENI. This chain's CDR3 is CASSPRETSGGNTIYF. The CDR3 DNA sequence: TGTGCCAGCTCACCACGGGAGACGTCCGGTGGAAACACCATATATTTT.

The chain combines TRBV9 with TRBJ2-1; 10 bases align to TRBD2. V lost 0 bases to trimming and J lost 6 bases; unmatched junction nucleotides: 6. Germline lookup yields CDR1 SGDLS and CDR2 YYNGEE. The CDR3 has 16 amino acids. CDR3 in DNA: TGTGCCAGCAGCGTAGAGCCTAGCGGGAGCTTCAATGAGCAGTTCTTC. Protein sequence: CASSVEPSGSFNEQFF.

This clone came up a few times. V and J are TRBV30 and TRBJ2-3; D might be TRBD2 (6 bases). This CDR3 spans 13 amino acids. Looked up from germline, CDR1 is GTSNPN and CDR2 is SVGIG (reference sequence). V was clipped by 1 base and J by 5 bases, with 10 bases between them. In DNA form, the CDR3 reads TGTGCCTGGAGTGGAGGGAGGAGAGATACGCAGTATTTT. This codes for CAWSGGRRDTQYF.